Included here is one TCR beta chain sequence, with context. Its specificity is unknown. This sample is drawn from a study of cytomegalovirus exposure and HLA in healthy donors. Study-wide findings and caveats: Three CMV-associated chains were confirmed in vitro to be specific for CMV antigens. Researchers reported in a later analysis that a missense DCLRE1C variant was tied to TCR beta V- and J-gene trimming.

Vbeta (60) and Jbeta (13) primers were used in the PCR. Generated by immunoSEQ multiplex PCR, the TCRdb table keeps only in-frame clones and is missing some. The sample yields about 200,000 clones, around 86% seen once. The sample taken for sequencing was PBMCs. This receptor was identified in a woman aged 45 to 65 in good health and CMV-seropositive.

CDR3 amino acids: CASKGQQEGEQFF. The CDR3 region has the DNA TGTGCCAGTAAGGGGCAGCAAGAAGGTGAGCAGTTCTTC. This sequence joins TRBV19 and TRBJ2-1, with a possible D match to TRBD1 (5 bases). Trimming removed 7 bases from V and 9 bases from J, with 16 bases in between. Germline V CDR1 and CDR2: LNHDA, SQIVND (reference sequence). The length of the CDR3 is 13 residues.